Detailed here is one TCR beta chain. CDR1 and CDR2 from the germline V gene are WNHNN and SYGVQD (reference sequence). The CDR3 loop spans 17 amino acids. Trimming took 3 bases from V and 1 from J; bases not matched to a gene: 6. The sample originates from a study of shared clonotypes between healthy human individuals. On the study more broadly: Per donor, CD8 memory used one plate, CD8 naive used two, CD4 memory used three and CD4 naive used three.

Per the original methods: As immunoSEQ supplied junction-only sequences (without quality scores), filtering differed. Sequenced by immunoSEQ multiplex PCR; TCRdb stores in-frame clones only, minus some. The V and J calls and clone size were taken over from that table, and D and trimming were inferred from the DNA. This table holds under 2,500,000 clones, more than 90% found once. The clonotype comes from a man between 18 and 35 years old in good health. Input material: naive CD4+ T cells sorted from blood. Documented subset: CD45RA+ positively selected. V usage is TRBV10-1 and J usage is TRBJ1-5; 10 bases agree with TRBD1. CDR3 DNA sequence: TGCGCCAGCAGTGACGACAGGGGGCCGTCGAGCAATCAGCCCCAGCATTTT. Its protein is CASSDDRGPSSNQPQHF.